This is a list of T cell receptor beta chains from one sample in a study of T cells after yellow fever vaccination. TCRdb fed the 5' RACE reads into MiXCR, producing one record per CDR3 protein. The table includes some 160,000 distinct CDR3 sequences, approximately 9.9% detected once. This material consisted of CD8+ T cells sorted from PBMCs, taken 45 days after the yellow fever booster vaccination. These TCRs come from a man younger than 35 who received the YFV17D yellow fever vaccine. Each CDR3 is given with its conserved first and last residue. The D gene is left open where the match is weak. Expanded clones get a size class; other rows say once, few or many, or leave the size out.

size,J,V,D,CDR3,DNA
few,TRBJ2-1,TRBV6-2/TRBV6-3,.,CASMNHNEQFF,TGTGCCAGCATGAACCACAATGAGCAGTTCTTC
.,TRBJ2-3,TRBV7-6,.,CASSSPTLASTDTQYF,TGTGCCAGCAGCTCACCGACACTTGCCTCCACAGATACGCAGTATTTT
.,TRBJ2-1,TRBV7-3,.,CASSLIGRNEQFF,TGTGCCAGCAGCTTAATTGGGCGAAATGAGCAGTTCTTC
few,TRBJ1-2,TRBV4-1,.,CASSQVRGSGGYTF,TGCGCCAGCAGCCAAGTTAGGGGCTCGGGTGGCTACACCTTC
many,TRBJ2-2,TRBV6-4,.,CASSEGPRTTGELFF,TGTGCCAGCAGTGAAGGACCACGAACCACCGGGGAGCTGTTTTTT
.,TRBJ1-1,TRBV7-8,.,CASSLGREGSTEAFF,TGTGCCAGCAGCTTGGGTCGGGAGGGGAGCACTGAAGCTTTCTTT
many,TRBJ1-1,TRBV5-5,.,CASSPGSHTEAFF,TGTGCCAGCAGCCCGGGCTCGCACACTGAAGCTTTCTTT
.,TRBJ1-1,TRBV14,.,CASSQVRGNTEAFF,TGTGCCAGCAGCCAAGTAAGGGGGAACACTGAAGCTTTCTTT
.,TRBJ2-7,TRBV6-5,.,CASSPEGGSSYEQYF,TGTGCCAGCAGCCCCGAGGGGGGGAGCTCCTACGAGCAGTACTTC
few,TRBJ2-7,TRBV18,TRBD2,CASSAQEVGGAYEQYF,TGTGCCAGCTCAGCACAAGAGGTCGGGGGGGCCTACGAGCAGTACTTC
few,TRBJ1-5,TRBV5-5,.,CASSLQLTGSQPQHF,TGTGCCAGCAGCTTGCAGCTAACGGGCAGTCAGCCCCAGCATTTT
few,TRBJ2-2,TRBV6-4,TRBD2,CASSERGGNTGELFF,TGTGCCAGCAGTGAGCGGGGGGGGAACACCGGGGAGCTGTTTTTT